These T cell receptor beta chains were read from a single sample in a study of blood T cells in healthy people across ages. Each CDR3 protein gets one entry after TCRdb re-called the 5' RACE reads with MiXCR. The sample has 1.5 million to 2 million distinct CDR3 sequences, 28% seen once. Sequenced material: blood. The receptors here all came from a woman in her twenties or thirties in good health. The CDR3 runs from the conserved cysteine through the conserved F or W. Each record gives: J gene, clone size, D gene, V gene, CDR3 protein, CDR3 DNA. D genes are given only for firm matches. Not every row has a clone size; where given, it reads once, few, many or a size class.

J gene: TRBJ2-5; clone size: -; D gene: -; V gene: TRBV7-9; CDR3 protein: CASSYSGLASGETQYF; CDR3 DNA: TGTGCCAGCAGCTATAGTGGGTTGGCGTCCGGGGAGACCCAGTACTTC
J gene: TRBJ1-1; clone size: -; D gene: -; V gene: TRBV29-1; CDR3 protein: CSVYRGLSNTEAFF; CDR3 DNA: TGCAGCGTTTATCGGGGGCTATCGAACACTGAAGCTTTCTTT
J gene: TRBJ2-3; clone size: -; D gene: -; V gene: TRBV24-1; CDR3 protein: CATSDMTDTQYF; CDR3 DNA: TGTGCCACCAGTGATATGACAGATACGCAGTATTTT
J gene: TRBJ1-5; clone size: -; D gene: -; V gene: TRBV28; CDR3 protein: CASSSRDGDQPQHF; CDR3 DNA: TGTGCCAGCAGTTCCAGGGACGGTGATCAGCCCCAGCATTTT
J gene: TRBJ1-5; clone size: few; D gene: -; V gene: TRBV20-1; CDR3 protein: CSAQGAYSNQPQHF; CDR3 DNA: TGCAGTGCTCAAGGAGCTTATAGCAATCAGCCCCAGCATTTT
J gene: TRBJ2-7; clone size: few; D gene: TRBD2; V gene: TRBV20-1; CDR3 protein: CSAREKNSGNSYEQYF; CDR3 DNA: TGCAGTGCTAGAGAAAAGAATAGCGGGAACTCCTACGAGCAGTACTTC
J gene: TRBJ1-5; clone size: many; D gene: -; V gene: TRBV6-6; CDR3 protein: CASSLGRGASNQPQHF; CDR3 DNA: TGTGCCAGCAGTTTGGGACGGGGGGCTAGCAATCAGCCCCAGCATTTT
J gene: TRBJ2-4; clone size: many; D gene: -; V gene: TRBV24-1; CDR3 protein: CAITEAGEETKNIQYF; CDR3 DNA: TGTGCCATCACAGAGGCGGGTGAAGAGACCAAAAACATTCAGTACTTC
J gene: TRBJ1-2; clone size: many; D gene: -; V gene: TRBV3-1; CDR3 protein: CASGAASNYGYTF; CDR3 DNA: TGTGCCAGCGGGGCCGCCTCTAACTATGGCTACACCTTC
J gene: TRBJ1-2; clone size: -; D gene: TRBD1; V gene: TRBV20-1; CDR3 protein: CRAKQSGGGYTF; CDR3 DNA: TGCAGGGCTAAGCAGTCAGGGGGAGGCTACACCTTC
J gene: TRBJ1-1; clone size: few; D gene: -; V gene: TRBV20-1; CDR3 protein: CSARGHAVEAFF; CDR3 DNA: TGCAGTGCTAGAGGGCACGCAGTTGAAGCTTTCTTT
J gene: TRBJ2-5; clone size: many; D gene: -; V gene: TRBV7-9; CDR3 protein: CASSLWAGNQETQYF; CDR3 DNA: TGTGCCAGCAGCTTATGGGCGGGCAATCAAGAGACCCAGTACTTC
J gene: TRBJ2-7; clone size: few; D gene: -; V gene: TRBV30; CDR3 protein: CAWRVREGSEQYF; CDR3 DNA: TGTGCCTGGAGGGTACGTGAGGGGAGCGAGCAGTACTTC
J gene: TRBJ2-7; clone size: many; D gene: -; V gene: TRBV20-1; CDR3 protein: CSASEALLVYEQYF; CDR3 DNA: TGCAGTGCTAGCGAGGCACTGCTGGTCTACGAGCAGTACTTC
J gene: TRBJ2-3; clone size: -; D gene: -; V gene: TRBV7-2; CDR3 protein: CASSPRSASTDTQYF; CDR3 DNA: TGTGCCAGCAGCCCCCGCTCTGCTAGCACAGATACGCAGTATTTT
J gene: TRBJ2-3; clone size: -; D gene: -; V gene: TRBV12-3/TRBV12-4; CDR3 protein: CASSPARTSPDTQYF; CDR3 DNA: TGTGCCAGCAGTCCCGCCCGTACTAGTCCAGATACGCAGTATTTT
J gene: TRBJ1-2; clone size: -; D gene: -; V gene: TRBV14; CDR3 protein: CASSQGVSPHYTF; CDR3 DNA: TGTGCCAGCAGCCAAGGGGTCAGCCCTCACTACACCTTC
J gene: TRBJ2-5; clone size: -; D gene: -; V gene: TRBV5-1; CDR3 protein: CASSLGTERRGTQYF; CDR3 DNA: TGCGCCAGCAGCTTGGGGACAGAGCGAAGGGGGACCCAGTACTTC
J gene: TRBJ2-1; clone size: many; D gene: -; V gene: TRBV20-1; CDR3 protein: CSASSGTSGAARANEQFF; CDR3 DNA: TGCAGTGCTAGCTCGGGGACCTCCGGTGCGGCGAGGGCCAATGAGCAGTTCTTC
J gene: TRBJ2-3; clone size: few; D gene: TRBD2; V gene: TRBV7-2; CDR3 protein: CVSSFPRTSGSTDTQYF; CDR3 DNA: TGTGTCAGCAGCTTTCCCCGGACTAGCGGGAGCACAGATACGCAGTATTTT
J gene: TRBJ2-7; clone size: -; D gene: -; V gene: TRBV24-1; CDR3 protein: CATSDSASDTNEQYF; CDR3 DNA: TGTGCCACCAGTGATTCAGCTAGCGATACGAATGAGCAGTACTTC
J gene: TRBJ1-2; clone size: many; D gene: -; V gene: TRBV10-3; CDR3 protein: CATGRGDGYTF; CDR3 DNA: TGTGCCACCGGGCGGGGAGATGGCTACACCTTC
J gene: TRBJ2-5; clone size: -; D gene: TRBD2; V gene: TRBV20-1; CDR3 protein: CSALSTSGGQETQYF; CDR3 DNA: TGCAGTGCTCTAAGTACTAGCGGAGGACAGGAGACCCAGTACTTC
J gene: TRBJ2-2; clone size: -; D gene: -; V gene: TRBV20-1; CDR3 protein: CSARQARGTGELFF; CDR3 DNA: TGCAGTGCTAGACAGGCCCGAGGCACCGGGGAGCTGTTTTTT
J gene: TRBJ2-1; clone size: few; D gene: TRBD2; V gene: TRBV12-3/TRBV12-4; CDR3 protein: CASSSLGLAESSYNEQFF; CDR3 DNA: TGTGCCAGCAGTTCCCTAGGACTAGCGGAGAGCTCCTACAATGAGCAGTTCTTC
J gene: TRBJ2-1; clone size: few; D gene: TRBD2; V gene: TRBV20-1; CDR3 protein: CSARIGGRSDEQFF; CDR3 DNA: TGCAGTGCTAGGATTGGCGGGAGGAGCGATGAGCAGTTCTTC
J gene: TRBJ1-2; clone size: many; D gene: -; V gene: TRBV20-1; CDR3 protein: CSASDGTVSGYTF; CDR3 DNA: TGCAGTGCTAGCGACGGGACTGTGTCTGGCTACACCTTC
J gene: TRBJ2-6; clone size: few; D gene: TRBD1; V gene: TRBV27; CDR3 protein: CASSQGERYSTGANVLTF; CDR3 DNA: TGTGCCAGCAGTCAGGGGGAACGGTACTCGACTGGGGCCAACGTCCTGACTTTC
J gene: TRBJ1-4; clone size: few; D gene: -; V gene: TRBV7-9; CDR3 protein: CASSSAGTNEKLFF; CDR3 DNA: TGTGCCAGCAGCTCTGCAGGAACTAATGAAAAACTGTTTTTT
J gene: TRBJ2-1; clone size: -; D gene: -; V gene: TRBV21-1; CDR3 protein: CASSFITGTRHNEQIF; CDR3 DNA: TGTGCCAGCAGCTTTATTACCGGGACTAGACACAATGAGCAGATCTTC
J gene: TRBJ2-7; clone size: -; D gene: -; V gene: TRBV7-2; CDR3 protein: CAGSFLVGEQYF; CDR3 DNA: TGTGCCGGCAGCTTTCTTGTGGGCGAGCAGTACTTC
J gene: TRBJ2-2; clone size: -; D gene: TRBD2; V gene: TRBV20-1; CDR3 protein: CSARSAGEIDGELFF; CDR3 DNA: TGCAGTGCTAGGTCAGCGGGAGAAATCGACGGGGAGCTGTTTTTT
J gene: TRBJ2-4; clone size: few; D gene: -; V gene: TRBV20-1; CDR3 protein: CSASSILAKNIQYF; CDR3 DNA: TGCAGTGCGTCGAGCATACTAGCCAAAAACATTCAGTACTTC
J gene: TRBJ1-5; clone size: many; D gene: -; V gene: TRBV7-2; CDR3 protein: CASSPGTGQPQHF; CDR3 DNA: TGTGCCAGCAGCCCCGGGACGGGACAGCCCCAGCATTTT
J gene: TRBJ2-5; clone size: few; D gene: TRBD1; V gene: TRBV7-9; CDR3 protein: CASSHRRTGTGGETQYF; CDR3 DNA: TGTGCCAGCAGCCATAGGAGAACCGGGACAGGGGGAGAGACCCAGTACTTC
J gene: TRBJ2-1; clone size: many; D gene: TRBD2; V gene: TRBV10-2; CDR3 protein: CASSDRLAGGPYEQFF; CDR3 DNA: TGCGCCAGCAGTGACCGGCTAGCGGGGGGGCCATATGAGCAGTTCTTC
J gene: TRBJ1-6; clone size: -; D gene: TRBD1; V gene: TRBV20-1; CDR3 protein: CSAAGTGESPLHF; CDR3 DNA: TGCAGTGCCGCCGGGACAGGGGAGTCACCCCTCCACTTT
J gene: TRBJ2-3; clone size: -; D gene: -; V gene: TRBV15; CDR3 protein: CATSRDRWWTTDTQYF; CDR3 DNA: TGTGCCACCAGCAGAGATCGGTGGTGGACCACAGATACGCAGTATTTT
J gene: TRBJ1-5; clone size: -; D gene: -; V gene: TRBV6-5; CDR3 protein: CASSYDPLRQPQHF; CDR3 DNA: TGTGCCAGCAGTTACGACCCCCTTCGGCAGCCCCAGCATTTT
J gene: TRBJ2-1; clone size: -; D gene: -; V gene: TRBV14; CDR3 protein: CASSPLRDATDEQFF; CDR3 DNA: TGTGCCAGCAGCCCCCTGCGGGATGCGACCGATGAGCAGTTCTTC
J gene: TRBJ1-2; clone size: many; D gene: TRBD1; V gene: TRBV7-8; CDR3 protein: CASSLNRGQGGYGYTF; CDR3 DNA: TGTGCCAGCAGCCTTAACAGGGGACAGGGCGGCTATGGCTACACCTTC
J gene: TRBJ1-1; clone size: -; D gene: -; V gene: TRBV6-1; CDR3 protein: CASTDTQNTEAFF; CDR3 DNA: TGTGCCAGCACCGACACCCAGAACACTGAAGCTTTCTTT
J gene: TRBJ2-1; clone size: few; D gene: TRBD1; V gene: TRBV12-3/TRBV12-4; CDR3 protein: CASRSDRGLDRYNEQFF; CDR3 DNA: TGTGCCAGCAGGTCGGACAGGGGTCTTGATAGGTACAATGAGCAGTTCTTC
J gene: TRBJ1-1; clone size: -; D gene: -; V gene: TRBV3-1; CDR3 protein: CASSPLMGDSTFF; CDR3 DNA: TGTGCCAGCAGCCCCCTTATGGGGGACTCGACTTTCTTT
J gene: TRBJ1-3; clone size: -; D gene: TRBD1; V gene: TRBV7-2; CDR3 protein: CASSFDRVSGNTIYF; CDR3 DNA: TGTGCCAGCAGCTTCGACAGGGTCTCTGGAAACACCATATATTTT